This T cell receptor beta chain was observed in a study of STAT3 mutations in large granular lymphocyte leukemia. Study results and caveats: In T-cell large granular lymphocyte leukemia, about half of patients showed multiple immunodominant subclonotypes. Suggested: STAT3 mutation was not the ancestral event for these clonal expansions. TCR clonotype switching after therapy occurred in about 35% of the 18 patients.

Turning to this clone: The antigen is not known.

From germline, CDR1 is SGHTA and CDR2 FQGNSA. The CDR3 runs to 17 residues. V lost 4 bases, J lost 4 bases, and 9 bases stayed unmatched. The method was immunoSEQ multiplex PCR; TCRdb's version includes in-frame clones alone and lacks a portion of them. The repertoire holds about 42,000 clones, with approximately 78% as singletons. Sequencing was performed on PBMCs. The chain joins TRBV7-2 to TRBJ2-2; TRBD2 matches at 10 bases. This TCR derives from a human donor with T large granular lymphocyte leukemia. Some clones in this sample may be carry-over from other donors' samples. For the CDR3, the DNA is TGTGCCAGCAGCTGGAAGCGGGGGGGCCGGGTCACCGGGGAGCTGTTTTTT. This translates into CASSWKRGGRVTGELFF. Combining the CDR3 with reference TRBV7-2 and TRBJ2-2 gives the whole variable domain GAGVSQSPSNKVTEKGKDVELRCDPISGHTALYWYRQSLGQGLEFLIYFQGNSAPDKSGLPSDRFSAERTGGSVSTLTIQRTQQEDSAVYLCASSWKRGGRVTGELFFGEGSRLTVL.